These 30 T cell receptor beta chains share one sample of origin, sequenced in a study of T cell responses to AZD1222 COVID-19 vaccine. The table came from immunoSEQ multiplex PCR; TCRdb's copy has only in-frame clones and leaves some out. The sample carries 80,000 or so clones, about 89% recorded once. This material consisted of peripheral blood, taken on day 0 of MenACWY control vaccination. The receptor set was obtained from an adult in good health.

The CDR3 nucleotides read TGTGCCAGCAGCTTGTGGCAAATGAACACTGAAGCTTTCTTT. This gives the protein CASSLWQMNTEAFF. J is TRBJ1-1 and V is TRBV5-5, with D hard to call. Trimming took off 1 base at V and 0 bases at J, with 7 bases between the two ends. The CDR3 is 14 amino acids. CDR1 and CDR2 from the germline V gene are SGHKS and YYEKEE (reference sequence).

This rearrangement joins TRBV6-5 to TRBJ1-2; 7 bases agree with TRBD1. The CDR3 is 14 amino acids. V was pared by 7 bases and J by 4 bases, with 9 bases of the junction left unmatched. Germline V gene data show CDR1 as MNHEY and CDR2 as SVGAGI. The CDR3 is CASTAEGAGYGYTF. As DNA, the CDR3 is TGTGCCAGCACCGCAGAGGGGGCGGGCTATGGCTACACCTTC.

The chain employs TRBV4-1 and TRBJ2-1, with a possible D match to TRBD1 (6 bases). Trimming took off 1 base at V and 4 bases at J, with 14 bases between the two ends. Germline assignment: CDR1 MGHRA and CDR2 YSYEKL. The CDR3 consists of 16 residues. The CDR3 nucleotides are TGCGCCAGCAGCCAAGGGTCACAGGGTCCTTACAATGAGCAGTTCTTC. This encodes CASSQGSQGPYNEQFF.

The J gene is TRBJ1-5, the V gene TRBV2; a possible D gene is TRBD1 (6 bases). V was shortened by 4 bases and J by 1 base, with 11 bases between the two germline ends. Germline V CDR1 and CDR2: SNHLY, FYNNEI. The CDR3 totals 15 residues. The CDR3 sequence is CASSVTGASNQPQHF. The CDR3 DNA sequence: TGTGCCAGCAGTGTAACGGGGGCGAGCAATCAGCCCCAGCATTTT. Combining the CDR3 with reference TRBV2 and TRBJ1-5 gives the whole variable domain EPEVTQTPSHQVTQMGQEVILRCVPISNHLYFYWYRQILGQKVEFLVSFYNNEISEKSEIFDDQFSVERPDGSNFTLKIRSTKLEDSAMYFCASSVTGASNQPQHFGDGTRLSIL.

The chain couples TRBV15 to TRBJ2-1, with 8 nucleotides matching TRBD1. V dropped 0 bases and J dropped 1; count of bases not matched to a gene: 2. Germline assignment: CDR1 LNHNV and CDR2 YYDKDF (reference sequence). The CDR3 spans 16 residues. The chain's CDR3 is CATSRDRDRSYNEQFF. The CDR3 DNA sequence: TGTGCCACCAGCAGAGATCGGGACAGGTCCTACAATGAGCAGTTCTTC.

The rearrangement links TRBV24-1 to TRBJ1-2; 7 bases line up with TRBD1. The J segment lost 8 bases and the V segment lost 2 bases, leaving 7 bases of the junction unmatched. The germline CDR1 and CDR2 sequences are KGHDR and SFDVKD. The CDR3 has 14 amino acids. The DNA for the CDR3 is TGTGCCACCAGTGATTCGCAACAGGGGCGAGGCTACACCTTC. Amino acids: CATSDSQQGRGYTF.

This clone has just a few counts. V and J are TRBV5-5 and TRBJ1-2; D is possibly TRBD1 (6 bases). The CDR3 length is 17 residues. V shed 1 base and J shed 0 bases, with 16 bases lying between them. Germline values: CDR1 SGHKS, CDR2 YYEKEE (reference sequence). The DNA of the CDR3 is TGTGCCAGCAGCTTGACCGACAGGTTTAGGGCTAACTATGGCTACACCTTC. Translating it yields CASSLTDRFRANYGYTF.

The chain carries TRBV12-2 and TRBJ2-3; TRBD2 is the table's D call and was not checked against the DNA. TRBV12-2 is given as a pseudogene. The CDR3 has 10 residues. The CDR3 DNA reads TGTGCAAGTCGCTTTAAGCCGCAGTATTTT. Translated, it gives CASRFKPQYF.

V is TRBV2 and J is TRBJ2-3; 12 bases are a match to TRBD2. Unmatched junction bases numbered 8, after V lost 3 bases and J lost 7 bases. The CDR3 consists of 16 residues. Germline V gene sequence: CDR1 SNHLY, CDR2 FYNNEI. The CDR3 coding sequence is TGTGCCAGCAGTGATGTGGCTAGCGGGAGGGAGTATACGCAGTATTTT. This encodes CASSDVASGREYTQYF.

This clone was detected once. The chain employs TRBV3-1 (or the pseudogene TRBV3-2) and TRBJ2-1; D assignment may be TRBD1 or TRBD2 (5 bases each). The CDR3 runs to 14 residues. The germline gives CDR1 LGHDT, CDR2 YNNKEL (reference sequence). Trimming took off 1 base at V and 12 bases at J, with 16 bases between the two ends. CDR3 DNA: TGTGCCAGCAGCCAAGCGGTCCGGGGCCGGTCGCAGTTCTTC. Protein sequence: CASSQAVRGRSQFF.

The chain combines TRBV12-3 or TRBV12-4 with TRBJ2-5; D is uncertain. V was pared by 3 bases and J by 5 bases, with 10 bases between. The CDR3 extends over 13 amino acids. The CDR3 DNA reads TGTGCCAGCAGTTTCTCCGGGCGGGAGACCCAGTACTTC. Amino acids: CASSFSGRETQYF.

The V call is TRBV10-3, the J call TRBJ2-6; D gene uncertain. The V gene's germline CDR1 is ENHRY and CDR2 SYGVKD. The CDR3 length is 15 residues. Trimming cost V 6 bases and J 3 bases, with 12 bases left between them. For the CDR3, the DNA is TGTGCCATCAGCCCTCTTGGCGGTGGGGCCAACGTCCTGACTTTC. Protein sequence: CAISPLGGGANVLTF.

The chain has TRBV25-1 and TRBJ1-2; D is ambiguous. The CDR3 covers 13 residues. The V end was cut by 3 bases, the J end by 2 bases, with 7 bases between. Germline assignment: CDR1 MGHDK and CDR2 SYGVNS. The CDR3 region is CASSEGGNYGYTF. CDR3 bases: TGTGCCAGCAGTGAGGGCGGAAACTATGGCTACACCTTC.

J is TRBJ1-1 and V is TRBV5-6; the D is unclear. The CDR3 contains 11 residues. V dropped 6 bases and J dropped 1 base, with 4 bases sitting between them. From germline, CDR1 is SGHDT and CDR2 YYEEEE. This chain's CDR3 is CASTGNTEAFF. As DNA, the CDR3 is TGTGCCAGCACGGGGAACACTGAAGCTTTCTTT.

CDR3 sequence reads: CAAVEEEDQPQHF. The CDR3 region has the DNA TGTGCCGCCGTAGAGGAGGAGGATCAGCCCCAGCATTTT. V usage is TRBV10-3 and J usage is TRBJ1-5, with D hard to call. The CDR3 has 13 residues. V was shortened by 11 bases and J by 5 bases, with 16 bases between the two germline ends. The germline gives CDR1 ENHRY, CDR2 SYGVKD.

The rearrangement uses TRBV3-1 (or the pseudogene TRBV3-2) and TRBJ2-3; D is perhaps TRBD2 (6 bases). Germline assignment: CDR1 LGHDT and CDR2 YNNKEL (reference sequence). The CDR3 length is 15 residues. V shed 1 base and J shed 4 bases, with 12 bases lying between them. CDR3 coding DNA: TGTGCCAGCAGCCAAGCGAAAGCGGGTTCAGATACGCAGTATTTT. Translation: CASSQAKAGSDTQYF.

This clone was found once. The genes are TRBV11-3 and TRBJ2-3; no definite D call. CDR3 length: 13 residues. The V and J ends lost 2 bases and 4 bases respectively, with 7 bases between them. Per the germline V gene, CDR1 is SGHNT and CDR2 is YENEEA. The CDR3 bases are TGTGCCAGCAGCTTAAGCTCCGCAGATACGCAGTATTTT. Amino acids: CASSLSSADTQYF.

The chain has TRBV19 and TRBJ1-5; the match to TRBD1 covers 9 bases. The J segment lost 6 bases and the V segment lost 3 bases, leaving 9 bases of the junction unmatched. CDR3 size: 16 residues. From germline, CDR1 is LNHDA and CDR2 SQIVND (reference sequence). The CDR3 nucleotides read TGTGCCAGTAGTATTAAGGGACAGGGAAGGGGTCAGCCCCAGCATTTT. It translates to CASSIKGQGRGQPQHF.

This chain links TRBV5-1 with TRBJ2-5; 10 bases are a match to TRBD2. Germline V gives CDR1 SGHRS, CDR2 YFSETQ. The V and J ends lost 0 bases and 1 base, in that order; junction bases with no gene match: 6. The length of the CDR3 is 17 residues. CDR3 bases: TGCGCCAGCAGCTTGGGAGCGGGAGGGCGGGTCCAAGAGACCCAGTACTTC. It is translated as CASSLGAGGRVQETQYF.

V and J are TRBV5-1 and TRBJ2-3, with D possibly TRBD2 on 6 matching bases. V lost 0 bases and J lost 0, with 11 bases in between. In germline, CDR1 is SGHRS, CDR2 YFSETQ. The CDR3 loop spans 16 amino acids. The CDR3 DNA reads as TGCGCCAGCAGCTTGGGTAGTAGCGGTAGCACAGATACGCAGTATTTT. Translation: CASSLGSSGSTDTQYF.

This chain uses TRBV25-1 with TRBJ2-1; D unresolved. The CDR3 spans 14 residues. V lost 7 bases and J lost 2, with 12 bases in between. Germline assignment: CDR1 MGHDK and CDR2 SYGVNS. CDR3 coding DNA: TGTGCCAGCAATCCGGGTGACGCCTACAATGAGCAGTTCTTC. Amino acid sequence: CASNPGDAYNEQFF.

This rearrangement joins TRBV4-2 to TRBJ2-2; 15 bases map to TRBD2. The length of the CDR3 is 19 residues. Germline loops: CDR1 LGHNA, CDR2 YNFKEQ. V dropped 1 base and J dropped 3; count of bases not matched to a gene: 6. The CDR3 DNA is TGTGCCAGCAGCCAAGCCGGACTAGCGGGAGGGCATGACACCGGGGAGCTGTTTTTT. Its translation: CASSQAGLAGGHDTGELFF.

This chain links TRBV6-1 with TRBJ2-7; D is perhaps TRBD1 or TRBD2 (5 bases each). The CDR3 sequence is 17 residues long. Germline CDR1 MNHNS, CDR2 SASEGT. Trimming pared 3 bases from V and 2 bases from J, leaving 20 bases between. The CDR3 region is CASSDLRGHRGPYEQYF. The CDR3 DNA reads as TGTGCCAGCAGTGATCTGCGTGGACACCGAGGGCCCTACGAGCAGTACTTC.

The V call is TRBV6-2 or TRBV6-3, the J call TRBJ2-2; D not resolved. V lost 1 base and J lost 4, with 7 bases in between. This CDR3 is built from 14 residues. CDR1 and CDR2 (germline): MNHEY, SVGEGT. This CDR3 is CASSYFDFTGELFF. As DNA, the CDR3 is TGTGCCAGCAGTTACTTTGACTTCACCGGGGAGCTGTTTTTT.

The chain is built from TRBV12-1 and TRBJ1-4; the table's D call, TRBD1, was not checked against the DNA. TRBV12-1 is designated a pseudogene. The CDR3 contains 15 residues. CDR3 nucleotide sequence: TGTGCCAGCAGCTTTGGGACAGGGGGCGGTGAAAAACTGTTTTTT. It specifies CASSFGTGGGEKLFF.

The CDR3 DNA follows: TGCGCCAGCAGCTTGGCGGCAGGCCTAACGAACACTGAAGCTTTCTTT. Translation: CASSLAAGLTNTEAFF. The J gene is TRBJ1-1, the V gene TRBV5-1; D is uncertain. V was shortened by 0 bases and J by 1 base, with 13 bases between the two germline ends. The CDR3 runs 16 residues. CDR1 is SGHRS and CDR2 is YFSETQ in the germline V gene. Together with reference TRBV5-1 and TRBJ1-1, the CDR3 gives the full variable domain: KAGVTQTPRYLIKTRGQQVTLSCSPISGHRSVSWYQQTPGQGLQFLFEYFSETQRNKGNFPGRFSGRQFSNSRSEMNVSTLELGDSALYLCASSLAAGLTNTEAFFGQGTRLTVV.

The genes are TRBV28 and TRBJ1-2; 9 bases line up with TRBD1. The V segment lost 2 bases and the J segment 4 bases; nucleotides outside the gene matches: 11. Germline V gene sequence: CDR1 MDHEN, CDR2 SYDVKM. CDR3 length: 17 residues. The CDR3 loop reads CASSLITGGAPLYGYTF. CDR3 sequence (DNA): TGTGCCAGCAGTTTAATTACAGGGGGCGCCCCCCTCTATGGCTACACCTTC.

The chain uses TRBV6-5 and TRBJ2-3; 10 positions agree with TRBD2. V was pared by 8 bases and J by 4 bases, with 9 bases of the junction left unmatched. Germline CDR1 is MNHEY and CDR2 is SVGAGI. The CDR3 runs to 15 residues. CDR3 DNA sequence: TGTGCCAGCGGGGGTCTGAGCGGGAGGGCAGATACGCAGTATTTT. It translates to CASGGLSGRADTQYF.

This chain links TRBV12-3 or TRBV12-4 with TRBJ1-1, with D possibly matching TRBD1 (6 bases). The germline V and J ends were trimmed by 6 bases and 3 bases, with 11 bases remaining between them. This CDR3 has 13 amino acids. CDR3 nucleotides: TGTGCCAGCAGCCGGGGGGGGCACACTGAAGCTTTCTTT. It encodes CASSRGGHTEAFF.

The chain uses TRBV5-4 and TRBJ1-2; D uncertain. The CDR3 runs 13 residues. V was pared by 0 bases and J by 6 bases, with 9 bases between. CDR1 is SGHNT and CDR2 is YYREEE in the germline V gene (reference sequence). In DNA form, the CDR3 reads TGTGCCAGCAGCTTGGAAGGGTTTAATGGCTACACCTTC. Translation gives CASSLEGFNGYTF.